This T cell receptor (beta chain) was recorded in a study of blood T cell repertoires in COVID-19. On the study more broadly: Nucleic acid was either cDNA or gDNA, and it came from T cells, B-cell-depleted T cells, or PBMCs.

The CDR3 spans 17 residues. CDR1 is SEHNR, CDR2 FQNEAQ, per germline (reference sequence). Germline trimming cut 5 bases from V and 2 bases from J; bases unmatched to any gene: 15. The table came from immunoSEQ multiplex PCR; TCRdb's copy has only in-frame clones and leaves some out. The table includes a few hundred thousand clones, 87% detected once. The gene calls are TRBV7-9 and TRBJ2-7, with 7 bases aligning to TRBD2. The sequence derives from a woman between 25 and 40 years old who had recovered from COVID-19. The specimen sequenced was PBMCs or T cells enriched from blood (not recorded which). This CDR3 reads CASSPSRGAGLPYEQYF. The CDR3 DNA is TGTGCCAGCAGCCCTTCTCGCGGAGCGGGACTACCCTACGAGCAGTACTTC.